The present entry profiles one TCR beta chain with its context. This clonotype was seen more than once but under ten times. Its antigen is still unknown. No much larger clone exists at a distance of one base, and base qualities are not known. For repertoire sequencing, TCR beta CDR3 regions were amplified from RNA transcripts. A first-round RT-PCR used HTBI primers with the Qiagen OneStep RT-PCR kit, followed by a second-round multiplex PCR, size selection and purification. Sequencing of the libraries was carried out on an Illumina HiSeq2000 in paired-end mode with 100 bp reads. In the authors' own workflow: Reads were processed with SOAPnuke, discarding reads with adapters, uncalled bases, mean Phred below 15, or no exact constant-primer or identifier match. COPE v1.2.5 was used to merge the high-quality paired reads. Clonotypes were defined as unique nucleotide sequences and were aligned to IMGT TRB V, D and J references using MiTCR v1.1. The analysis was limited to V-J combinations with a frequency above 0.0001, which together covered approximately 99% of repertoires. A TCR clonal expansion and chaos score per V-J combination was defined as the ratio of F50 clonal expansion to chaos observed in the TCRdist matrix. Welch's t-statistics and random forest were used to reduce features to approximately 13 V-J combinations, which were fed into a naive Bayes classifier. The Morisita-Horn index was used to measure how similar the thyroid and blood repertoires were. Clones were called with MiXCR by TCRdb after fastp trimmed the public reads at Q25, and only in-frame beta chains were retained. Each CDR3 protein appears once, grouped with its most common genes and DNA. Here the V and J calls rest on TCRdb's processing, not on the authors' analysis. Present in this sample are around 520,000 distinct CDR3 sequences, about two fifths of which were seen just once. The ten largest make up about 4% of the sample.

There are 15 amino acids in the CDR3, from cysteine to phenylalanine inclusive. Only the CDR3 portion is preserved as DNA: 45 bases, with reading frame beginning at the first base. Trimmed from V: 4 bases; trimmed from J: 3 bases; junction bases lacking a gene match: 8. Sequences SGHRS (CDR1) and YFSETQ (CDR2) are obtained from the germline V gene. Patients with hyperthyroidism were aged 18 to 65 years, had been newly diagnosed, and had a disease duration of less than 2 months. Patients were excluded if they had other autoimmune diseases, uncontrolled infections, pregnancy or lactation. Diagnosis was based on clinical symptoms, serum thyroxine, TRAb, thyroid ultrasound and orbital computed tomography. Trizol reagent was used to extract the total RNA, and its quality was then checked on an Agilent 2100 Bioanalyzer. This entry is derived from a study of Graves' ophthalmopathy and Graves' hyperthyroidism (dated by TCRdb to between 2018 and 2020). For the study in its entirety: Stable hyperthyroidism was defined as no progression to ophthalmopathy within 18 months of follow-up. To explore V-J signatures distinguishing ophthalmopathy from hyperthyroidism, a discovery set of 100 or so patients (roughly 44 ophthalmopathy, over 55 stable hyperthyroidism) was enrolled. In roughly 6 hyperthyroidism patients, the T-cell repertoires found in thyroid tissue were compared with those found in blood. An independent validation cohort comprised 18 hyperthyroidism patients and some 16 patients who later progressed from hyperthyroidism to ophthalmopathy. The study used signatures of the TCR beta repertoire to tell Graves' ophthalmopathy apart from Graves' hyperthyroidism and to predict which patients would progress to ophthalmopathy. After sampling, hyperthyroidism patients received methimazole starting at 30 mg daily, and ophthalmopathy patients received high-dose intravenous methylprednisolone. In total, some 130 blood samples were TCR-sequenced: 40 to 45 ophthalmopathy, about 75 hyperthyroidism and about 17 hyperthyroidism-to-ophthalmopathy patients. Study-wide findings and limitations: No statistical method was used to predetermine the sample size, and group allocation was not hidden from the investigators. Most expanded thyroid clonotypes with frequency above 0.001 were also detected in blood, suggesting blood repertoires may reflect the thyroid immune response. In validation, the model predicted ophthalmopathy progression with about 71% sensitivity and around 72% specificity; roughly 12 predicted patients were CT-confirmed with GO in a median of around 6 months. In cross-validation, the 13-signature model distinguished ophthalmopathy from stable hyperthyroidism with 85% to 90% sensitivity and around 82% specificity, and in the test set the corresponding values were 80% and 75%.

The source of this sequence is an adult man with Graves' hyperthyroidism. Source material: peripheral blood or thyroid tissue (not recorded which). This sequence uses TRBV5-1 and TRBJ2-7; TRBD2 lines up with 9 middle nucleotides. The nucleotide sequence is TGCGCCAGCAGCCAGACTAGCGGAGCTTTCTACGAGCAGTACTTC. It codes for CASSQTSGAFYEQYF.